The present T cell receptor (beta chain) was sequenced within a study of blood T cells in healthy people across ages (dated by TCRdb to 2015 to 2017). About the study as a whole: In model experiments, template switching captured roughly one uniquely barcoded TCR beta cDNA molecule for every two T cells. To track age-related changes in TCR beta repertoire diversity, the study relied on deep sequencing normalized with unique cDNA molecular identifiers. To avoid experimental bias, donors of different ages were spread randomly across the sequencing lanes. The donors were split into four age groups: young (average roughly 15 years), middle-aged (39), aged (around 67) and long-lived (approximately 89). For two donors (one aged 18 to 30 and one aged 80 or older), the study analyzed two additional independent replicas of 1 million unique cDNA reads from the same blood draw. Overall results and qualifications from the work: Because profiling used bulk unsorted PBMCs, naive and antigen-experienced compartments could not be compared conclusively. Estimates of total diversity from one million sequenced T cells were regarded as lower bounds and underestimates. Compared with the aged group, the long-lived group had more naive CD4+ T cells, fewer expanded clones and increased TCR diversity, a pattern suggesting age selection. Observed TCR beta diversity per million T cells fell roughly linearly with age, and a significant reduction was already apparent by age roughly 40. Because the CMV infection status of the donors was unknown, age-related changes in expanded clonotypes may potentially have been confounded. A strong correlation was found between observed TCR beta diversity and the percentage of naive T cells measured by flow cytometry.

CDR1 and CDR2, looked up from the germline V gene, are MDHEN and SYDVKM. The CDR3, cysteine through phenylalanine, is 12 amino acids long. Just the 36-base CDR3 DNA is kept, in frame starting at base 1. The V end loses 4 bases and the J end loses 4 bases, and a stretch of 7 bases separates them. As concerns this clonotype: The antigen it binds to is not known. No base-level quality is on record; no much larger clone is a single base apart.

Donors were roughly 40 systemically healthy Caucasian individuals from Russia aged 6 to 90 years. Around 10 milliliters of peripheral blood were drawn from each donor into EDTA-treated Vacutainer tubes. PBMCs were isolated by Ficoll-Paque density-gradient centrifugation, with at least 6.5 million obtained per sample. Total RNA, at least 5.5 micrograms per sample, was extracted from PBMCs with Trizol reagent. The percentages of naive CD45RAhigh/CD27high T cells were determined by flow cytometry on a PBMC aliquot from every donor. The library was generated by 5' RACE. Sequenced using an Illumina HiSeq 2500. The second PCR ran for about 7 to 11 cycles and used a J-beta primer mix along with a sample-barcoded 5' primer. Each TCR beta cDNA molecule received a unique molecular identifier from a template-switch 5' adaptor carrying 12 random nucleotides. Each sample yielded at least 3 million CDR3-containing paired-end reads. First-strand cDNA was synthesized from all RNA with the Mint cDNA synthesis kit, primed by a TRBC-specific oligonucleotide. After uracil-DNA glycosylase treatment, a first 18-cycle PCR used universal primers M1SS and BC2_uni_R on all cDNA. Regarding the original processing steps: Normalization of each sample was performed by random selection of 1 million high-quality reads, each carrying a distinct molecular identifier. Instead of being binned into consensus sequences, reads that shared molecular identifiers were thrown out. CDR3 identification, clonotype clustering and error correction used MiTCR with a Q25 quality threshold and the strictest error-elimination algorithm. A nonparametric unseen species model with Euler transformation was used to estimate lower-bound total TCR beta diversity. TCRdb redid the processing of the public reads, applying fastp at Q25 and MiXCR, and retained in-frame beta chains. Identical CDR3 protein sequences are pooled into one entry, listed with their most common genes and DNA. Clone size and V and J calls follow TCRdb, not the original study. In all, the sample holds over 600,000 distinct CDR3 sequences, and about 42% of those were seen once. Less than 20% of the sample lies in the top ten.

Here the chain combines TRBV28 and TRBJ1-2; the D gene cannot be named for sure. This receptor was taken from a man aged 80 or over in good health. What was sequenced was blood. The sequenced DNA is TGTGCCAGCAGTTATGGGGTCTATGGCTACACCTTC. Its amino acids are CASSYGVYGYTF.